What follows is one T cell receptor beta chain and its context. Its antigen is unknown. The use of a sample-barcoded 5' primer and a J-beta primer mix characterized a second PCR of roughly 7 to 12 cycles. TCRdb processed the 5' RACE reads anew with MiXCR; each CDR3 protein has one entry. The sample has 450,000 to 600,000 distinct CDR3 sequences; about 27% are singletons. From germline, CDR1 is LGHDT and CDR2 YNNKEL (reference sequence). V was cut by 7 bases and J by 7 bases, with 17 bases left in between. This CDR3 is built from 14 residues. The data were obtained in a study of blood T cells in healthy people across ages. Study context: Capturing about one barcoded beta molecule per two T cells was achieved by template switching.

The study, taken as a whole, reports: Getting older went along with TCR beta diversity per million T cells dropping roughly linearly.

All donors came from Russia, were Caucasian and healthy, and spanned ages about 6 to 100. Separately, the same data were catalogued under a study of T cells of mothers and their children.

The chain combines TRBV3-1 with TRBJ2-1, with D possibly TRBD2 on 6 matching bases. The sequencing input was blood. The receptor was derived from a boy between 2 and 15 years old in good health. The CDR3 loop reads CASTDSGFRNEQFF. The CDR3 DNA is TGTGCCAGCACTGATAGCGGATTTAGAAATGAGCAGTTCTTC.